This T cell receptor (beta chain) was observed in a study of metastatic and nonmetastatic thyroid tumors. About the study: Where malignant and benign thyroid patients were concerned, repertoires were compared across blood and tumor or nodule tissue. Whole-study results and caveats: Malignant thyroid tumors reportedly exceeded benign nodules significantly in TCR beta diversity, with the difference appearing in blood and tumor.

As processed by the authors: A papillary thyroid cancer distant-metastasis classifier was built from CDR3 differences across clinicopathological groups. TCRdb re-clonotyped the PCR reads via MiXCR. Here the V and J calls rest on TCRdb's processing, not on the authors' analysis. Counted here are about 41,000 clones, approximately 25% occurring once; the ten biggest clones make up roughly 15%. This clone was observed many times. The antigen is undetermined. CDR3 length equals 14 residues. V lost 4 bases to trimming and J lost 5 bases; unmatched junction nucleotides: 9. Germline-derived CDR1 and CDR2 are SQVTM and ANQGSEA. No treatment of any kind had been given to any patient before thyroid surgery.

The specimen was tumor tissue. The sequence derives from a female donor with papillary thyroid cancer or a benign thyroid nodule (not recorded which). Some clones in this sample may be carry-over from other donors' samples. The chain links TRBV29-1 to TRBJ2-7; TRBD2 agrees at 9 bases. CDR3 bases: TGCAGCGTTGGAGGGCGGGGGGGCTCGGACGAGCAGTACTTC. This codes for CSVGGRGGSDEQYF.